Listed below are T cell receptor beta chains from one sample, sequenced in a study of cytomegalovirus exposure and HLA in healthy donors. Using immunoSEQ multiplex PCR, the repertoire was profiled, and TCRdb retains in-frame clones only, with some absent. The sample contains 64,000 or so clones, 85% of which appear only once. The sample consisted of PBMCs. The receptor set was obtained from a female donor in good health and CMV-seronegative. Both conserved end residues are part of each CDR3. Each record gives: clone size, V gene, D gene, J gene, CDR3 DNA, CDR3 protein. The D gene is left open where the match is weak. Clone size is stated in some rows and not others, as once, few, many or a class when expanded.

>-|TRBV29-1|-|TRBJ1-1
TGCAGCGGTCAGGGGCTCATGAACACTGAAGCTTTCTTT
CSGQGLMNTEAFF
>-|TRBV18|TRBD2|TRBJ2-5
TGTGCCAGCTCACCAGGGACTAGCGGGAGAGAGACCCAGTACTTC
CASSPGTSGRETQYF
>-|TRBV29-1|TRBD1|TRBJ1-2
TGCAGCGTCGCTACCGGGACAGGGGAGGGCTACACCTTC
CSVATGTGEGYTF
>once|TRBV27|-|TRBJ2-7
TGTGCCAGCAGTTTCGGGCAGGGCTACGAGCAGTACTTC
CASSFGQGYEQYF
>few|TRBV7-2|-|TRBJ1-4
TGTGCCAGCAGCCTGCGCCCAAATGAAAAACTGTTTTTT
CASSLRPNEKLFF
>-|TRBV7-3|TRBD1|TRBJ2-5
TGTGCCAGCAGCCAGGGGGCGCGAGGCGAGACCCAGTACTTC
CASSQGARGETQYF
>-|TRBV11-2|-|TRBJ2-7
TGTGCCAGCACCTTGGCGGGGTTCTCCTACGAGCAGTACTTC
CASTLAGFSYEQYF
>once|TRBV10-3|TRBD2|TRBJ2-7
TGTGCCATCAGCTCTACTAGCGGGAGGGCCCACGAGCAGTACTTC
CAISSTSGRAHEQYF
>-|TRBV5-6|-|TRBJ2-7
TGTGCCAGCAGCTTGCGTGTAGGGGGTCATTCCTACGAGCAGTACTTC
CASSLRVGGHSYEQYF
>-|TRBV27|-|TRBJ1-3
TGTGCCAGCAGTTTCCACTCAGGGGTAAAAAGGAACACCATATATTTT
CASSFHSGVKRNTIYF
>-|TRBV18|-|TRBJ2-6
TGTGCCAGCTCACCATTCGGACGGCACTCTGGGGCCAACGGCCTGACTTTC
CASSPFGRHSGANGLTF
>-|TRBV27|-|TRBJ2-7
TGTGCCAGCAGTTTATCGGGGCAGGAGCAGTACTTC
CASSLSGQEQYF
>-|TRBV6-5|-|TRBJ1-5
TGTGCCAGCAGTTTTGCGGGGGGGTCCAATCAGCCCCAGCATTTT
CASSFAGGSNQPQHF
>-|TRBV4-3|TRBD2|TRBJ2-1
TGCGCCAGCAGCCAAGATCCCCCGCAGCGGGATAATGGTGAGCAGTTCTTC
CASSQDPPQRDNGEQFF
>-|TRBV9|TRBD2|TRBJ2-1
TGTGCCAGCAGCCCGCGGCCTGTAGCGGGGGCGAACAATGAGCAGTTCTTC
CASSPRPVAGANNEQFF
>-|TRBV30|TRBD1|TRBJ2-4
TGTGCCTGGAGTATTTGGGGACAGGGGATAGCCAAAAACATTCAGTACTTC
CAWSIWGQGIAKNIQYF
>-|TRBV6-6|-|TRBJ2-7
TGTGCCACTTTGTGGGGGTCAGGGGCTCGCGAGCAGTACTTC
CATLWGSGAREQYF
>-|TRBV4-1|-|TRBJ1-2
TGCGCCAGCAGCCAACAGGGGCCCTACTATGGCTACACCTTC
CASSQQGPYYGYTF
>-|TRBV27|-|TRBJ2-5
TGTGCCAGCAGTTCCCCGGGACATCAGGAGACCCAGTACTTC
CASSSPGHQETQYF
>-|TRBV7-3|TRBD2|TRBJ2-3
TGTGCCAGCAGCCTTGGGGCGGGAGGCTCAGATACGCAGTATTTT
CASSLGAGGSDTQYF
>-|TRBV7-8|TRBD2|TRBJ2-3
TGTGCCAGCAGACCCTCCGGACTAGCGGCCTATACGCAGTATTTT
CASRPSGLAAYTQYF
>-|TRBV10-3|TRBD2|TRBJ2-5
TGTGCCACCCTCCAGACTAGCGGGGGGCCAAGTGAGACCCAGTACTTC
CATLQTSGGPSETQYF
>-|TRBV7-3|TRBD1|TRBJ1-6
TGTGCCACCGAGTCCGGGCGCAAGACAGGGCCCTTGGGTTCACCCCTCCACTTT
CATESGRKTGPLGSPLHF
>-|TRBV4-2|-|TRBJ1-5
TGTGCCAGCAGCTCAGCGGGGGCTCAGCAGCATTTT
CASSSAGAQQHF
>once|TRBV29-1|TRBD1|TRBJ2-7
TGCAGCGTTGTGGGGACAGGGAAGACCTACGAGCAGTACTTC
CSVVGTGKTYEQYF
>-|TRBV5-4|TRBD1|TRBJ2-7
TGTGCCAGCAGCTTATCGGTACAGGGGAACGAGCAGTACTTC
CASSLSVQGNEQYF
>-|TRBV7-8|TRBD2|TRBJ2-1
TGTGCCAGCAGCTCATGGCGGGGGGGCATGGATGAGCAGTTCTTC
CASSSWRGGMDEQFF
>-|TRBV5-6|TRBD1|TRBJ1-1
TGTGCCAGCAGCTTTGGACAGGGGGAGTCAAGAGACACTGAAGCTTTCTTT
CASSFGQGESRDTEAFF
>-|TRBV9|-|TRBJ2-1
TGTGCCAGCAGCCTGGACTTGTACAATGAGCAGTTCTTC
CASSLDLYNEQFF
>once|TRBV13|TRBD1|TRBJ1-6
TGTGCCAGCAGCTCGACAGGGGTAGGTTCACCCCTCCACTTT
CASSSTGVGSPLHF
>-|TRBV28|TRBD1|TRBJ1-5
TGTGCCAGCAGGGAGGACAGGGGCAGCTATCAGCCCCAGCATTTT
CASREDRGSYQPQHF
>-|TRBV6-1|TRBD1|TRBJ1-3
TGTGCCAGCATTCGACAGGGGGCCTCTGGAAACACCATATATTTT
CASIRQGASGNTIYF
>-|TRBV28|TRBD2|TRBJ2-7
TGTGCCAGCAGTTTAAGGGCGGGAGGTCGATACGAGCAGTACTTC
CASSLRAGGRYEQYF
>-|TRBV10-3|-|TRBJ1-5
TGTGCCATCAGTGAGGGACACAGAAGCAATCAGCCCCAGCATTTT
CAISEGHRSNQPQHF
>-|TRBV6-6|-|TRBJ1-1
TGTGCCAGCACCTGGAACACTGAAGCTTTCTTT
CASTWNTEAFF
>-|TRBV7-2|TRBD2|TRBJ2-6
TGTGCCAGCAGCAACGCACCGGGACTAGCGGTTTCTGGGGCCAACGTCCTGACTTTC
CASSNAPGLAVSGANVLTF
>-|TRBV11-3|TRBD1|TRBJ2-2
TGTGCCAGCAGCACAAGACAGGGGCCCTACACCGGGGAGCTGTTTTTT
CASSTRQGPYTGELFF
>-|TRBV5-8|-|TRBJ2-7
TGTGCCAGCAGCTTGTACAGGGACCATGGTGGGAGAACTCAAGGCGAGCAGTACTTC
CASSLYRDHGGRTQGEQYF
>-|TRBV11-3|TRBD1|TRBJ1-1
TGTGCCAGCGGACGACAGGGGGGCACTGAAGCTTTCTTT
CASGRQGGTEAFF
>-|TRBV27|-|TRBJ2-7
TGTGCCAGCGCTCCCCGACAGGCCGTCTCCTACGAGCAGTACTTC
CASAPRQAVSYEQYF
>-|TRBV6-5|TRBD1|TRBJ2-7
TGTGCCAGCAGTTACGCAACCGGGACAGGGCTTTACGAGCAGTACTTC
CASSYATGTGLYEQYF
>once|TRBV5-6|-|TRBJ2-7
TGTGCCAGCAGCGGGACACATTACGAGCAGTACTTC
CASSGTHYEQYF
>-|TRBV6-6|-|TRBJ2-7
TGTGCCACCTATGATGGTTACGAGCAGTACTTC
CATYDGYEQYF
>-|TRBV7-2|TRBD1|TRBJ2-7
TGTGCCAGCAGCTTTACAGGGGTAAGCTACGAGCAGTACTTC
CASSFTGVSYEQYF
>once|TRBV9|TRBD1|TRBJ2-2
TGTGCCAGCACGGGTTTTTCAGAGATAGGGGGCTGGAACACCGGGGAGCTGCTTTTT
CASTGFSEIGGWNTGELLF
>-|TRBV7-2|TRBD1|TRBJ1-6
TGTGCCAGCAGCTTAGCGGGTCCAGGGGGCACGGGTTCACCCCTCCACTTT
CASSLAGPGGTGSPLHF
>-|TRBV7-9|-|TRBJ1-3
TGTGCCAGCAGTAGGACAGGAAACACCATATATTTT
CASSRTGNTIYF
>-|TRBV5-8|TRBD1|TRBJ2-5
TGTGCCAGCAGCCGGACAGGTTCTCAAGAGACCCAGTACTTC
CASSRTGSQETQYF
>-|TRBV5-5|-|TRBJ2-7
TGTGCCAGCAGCTTGGCCTTAGCAGGGACCTACGAGCAGTACTTC
CASSLALAGTYEQYF
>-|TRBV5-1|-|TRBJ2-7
TGCGCCAGCAGCTTGGGGCGGGGGCCCTCCTACGAGCAGTACTTC
CASSLGRGPSYEQYF
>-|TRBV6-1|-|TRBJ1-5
TGTGCCAGCAGTAGAAATCGACAGGCTAATCAGCCCCAGCATTTT
CASSRNRQANQPQHF
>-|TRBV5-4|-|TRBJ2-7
TGTGCCAGCAGCTTGGCCACGGGCGAGCAGTACTTC
CASSLATGEQYF
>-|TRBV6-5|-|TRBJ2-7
TGTGCCAGCAGTTACGATTCAGTCGGGGGATACGAGCAGTACTTC
CASSYDSVGGYEQYF
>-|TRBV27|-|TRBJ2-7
TGTGCCAGCAGTTCCCCCGGCAGGGGCTACGAGCAGTACTTC
CASSSPGRGYEQYF
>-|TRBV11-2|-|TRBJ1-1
TGTGCCAGCAGCTTAAGGAGGGAATCGGGCGGTACTGAAGCTTTCTTT
CASSLRRESGGTEAFF
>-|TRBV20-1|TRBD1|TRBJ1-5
TGCAGTGCTAGACAGGGGGAGCCCCAGCATTTT
CSARQGEPQHF
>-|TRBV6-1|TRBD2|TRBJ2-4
TGTGCCAGCGGATTGGGGGGGTCCATTCAGTACTTC
CASGLGGSIQYF
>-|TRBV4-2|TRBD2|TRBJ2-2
TGTGCCAGCAGCCAAGGGCCCCCCGGGACTAGCGGGAACACCGGGGAGCTGTTTTTT
CASSQGPPGTSGNTGELFF
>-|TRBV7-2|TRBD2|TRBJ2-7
TGTGCCAGCAGCCCAGCGGGATCCTACGAGCAGTACTTC
CASSPAGSYEQYF
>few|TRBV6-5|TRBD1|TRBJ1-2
TGTGCCAGCAGTGGGGGCGGGACAGGCTATGGCTACACCTTC
CASSGGGTGYGYTF